Given below is one T cell receptor (beta chain) in context. This clone was found once. Its antigen is not yet known. One base away there is no much larger clone; base qualities are not given. This entry is derived from a study of radiation and T cells in renal cell carcinoma (TCRdb year 2020). With respect to the entire study: TCR beta sequencing covered some 55 samples in total, comprising 25 or so tumors and about 27 peripheral blood samples. The final blood draw was performed at 4 weeks after radiation, at the same time as nephrectomy. Across all 53 samples, 4,016,671 unique CDR3 nucleotide sequences encoding 2,658,974 unique CDR3 amino acid sequences were identified. Results and caveats for the whole study, not just this receptor: Because pretreatment tumor biopsies were not available, the study could not determine whether clonotypes were already present within the tumor at baseline. In blood, the top tumor clonotypes increased between baseline and 2 weeks post-radiation and then shrank by 4 weeks, which suggests that tumor-resident clones expanded only transiently. The single-armed trial design could not address effects of radiation dose or scheduling on the TCR repertoire. Tracking of blood repertoire dynamics stopped at about 4 weeks after treatment, with no follow-up past that point.

Interpreted using the paper, the time point label stands for: blood 4 weeks post-SBRT, at nephrectomy. The treatment or condition label here, explained by the study, means: 15 Gy SBRT to primary tumor, nephrectomy 4 weeks later. Samples came from a clinical trial, in which primary renal cell carcinomas received 15 Gy stereotactic body radiation therapy followed by nephrectomy 4 weeks later. To track tumor-enriched clonotypes, serial peripheral blood was sampled from radiation-treated patients at baseline and at 2 weeks and 4 weeks after SBRT. Renal cell carcinoma with clear cell pathology was present in all patients. The QIAamp DNA Blood Mini Kit (Qiagen) was used to prepare genomic DNA for TCR sequencing. Only samples passing all quality control checks were included in the analyses. TCR beta libraries were generated from genomic DNA with the immunoSEQ kit, following the manufacturer's recommendations. Library preparation used a first multiplex PCR with proprietary primers, then a second PCR adding unique barcodes, with bead cleanups after each round. A kit-provided positive control reaction and a negative control reaction were included in every sample batch. The final libraries were assessed on an Agilent 4200 TapeStation D1000 ScreenTape, pooled by volume, and quantified by qPCR. Sequencing was performed on an Illumina NextSeq500 using a MidOutput 150-cycle cartridge, with 156 Read1 cycles, 15 Index1 cycles, and the kit custom primers. The pooled library was loaded at roughly 1 pM with roughly 19% PhiX control spiked in. In the source study's methods: Vendor-processed data were analyzed in R, with a clonotype defined as all T cells sharing the same CDR3 nucleotide sequence. For clone abundance analyses, frequencies were normalized to the 10,000 most abundant clones in each sample. Public T cell clones, which averaged fewer than five per sample, were removed prior to analysis. Tumor-enriched clonotypes and baseline blood-enriched clonotypes were defined as those with an abundance difference of at least 32-fold between compartments. A beta-binomial differential abundance model was used to identify clonotypes that expanded or contracted between blood time points. The Baroni-Urbani and Buser coefficient was used to measure tumor-blood repertoire similarity, and groups were compared with two-tailed Wilcoxon tests in R. TCRdb took over this immuneACCESS table, retaining in-frame rearrangements with V and J assigned. Such tables are incomplete; in checked studies, under half of the missing clones stem from an unresolved V gene, and the remainder is unexplained. V and J calls and clone size are copied from that table; D and trimming were computed from the DNA. The sample profile shows around 77,000 clones; less than 90% of them were found once. About 2.4% of the sample lies in the top ten.

Including the terminal cysteine and phenylalanine, the CDR3 comprises 14 residues. CDR3 DNA only is kept here, 42 bases in frame from base 1. V gives up 1 base and J gives up 0 bases, and the segment between their germline ends measures 6 bases. The germline V gene (reference sequence) specifies LNHDA as CDR1 and SQIVND as CDR2. The source material was blood, sampled from a patient whose treatment included radiotherapy and nephrectomy. The clonotype comes from a woman aged 55-70 years with renal cell carcinoma. The rearranged chain carries TRBV19 and TRBJ1-2, with the D segment identity uncertain. The CDR3 region reads CASSIGYTNYGYTF. The DNA sequence is TGTGCCAGTAGTATAGGGTATACTAACTATGGCTACACCTTC. The variable domain in full, with residues beyond the CDR3 obtained from the reference TRBV19 and TRBJ1-2 genes, is DGGITQSPKYLFRKEGQNVTLSCEQNLNHDAMYWYRQDPGQGLRLIYYSQIVNDFQKGDIAEGYSVSREKKESFPLTVTSAQKNPTAFYLCASSIGYTNYGYTFGSGTRLTVV.